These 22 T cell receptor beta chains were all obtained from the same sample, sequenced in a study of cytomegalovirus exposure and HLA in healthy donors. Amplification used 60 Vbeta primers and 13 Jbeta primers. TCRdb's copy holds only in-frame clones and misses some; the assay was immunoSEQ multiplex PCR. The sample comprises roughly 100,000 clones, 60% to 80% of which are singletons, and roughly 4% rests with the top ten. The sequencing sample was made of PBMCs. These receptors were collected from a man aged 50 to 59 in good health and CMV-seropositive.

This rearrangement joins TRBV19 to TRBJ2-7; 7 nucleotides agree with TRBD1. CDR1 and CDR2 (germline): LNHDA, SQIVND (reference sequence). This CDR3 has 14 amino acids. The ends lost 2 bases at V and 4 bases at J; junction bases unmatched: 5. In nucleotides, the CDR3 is TGTGCCAGTAGTATATCGGGACAGAAGTACGAGCAGTACTTC. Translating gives CASSISGQKYEQYF.

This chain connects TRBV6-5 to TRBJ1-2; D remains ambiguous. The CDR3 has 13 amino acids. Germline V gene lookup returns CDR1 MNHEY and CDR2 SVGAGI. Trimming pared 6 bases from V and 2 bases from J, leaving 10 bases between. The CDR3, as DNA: TGTGCCAGCAGCACTGTGAACAACTATGGCTACACCTTC. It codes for CASSTVNNYGYTF.

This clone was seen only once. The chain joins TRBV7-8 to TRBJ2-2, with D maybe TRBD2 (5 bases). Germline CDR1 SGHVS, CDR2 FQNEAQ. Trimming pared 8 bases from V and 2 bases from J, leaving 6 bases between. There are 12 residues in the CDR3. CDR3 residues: CASGRNTGELFF. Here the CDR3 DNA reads TGTGCCAGCGGGAGAAACACCGGGGAGCTGTTTTTT.

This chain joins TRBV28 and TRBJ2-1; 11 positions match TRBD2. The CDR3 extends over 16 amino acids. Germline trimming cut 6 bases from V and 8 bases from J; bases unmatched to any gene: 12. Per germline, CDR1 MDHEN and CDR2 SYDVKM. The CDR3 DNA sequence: TGTGCCAGCAGCAGCGCACTAGCGGGAGAAGGAGATGAGCAGTTCTTC. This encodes CASSSALAGEGDEQFF.

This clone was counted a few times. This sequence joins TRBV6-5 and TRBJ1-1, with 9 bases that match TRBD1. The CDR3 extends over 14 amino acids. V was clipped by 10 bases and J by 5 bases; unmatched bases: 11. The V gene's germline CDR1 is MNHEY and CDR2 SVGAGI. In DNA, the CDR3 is TGTGCCACCTACCGGGACAGGGTGATGACTGAAGCTTTCTTT. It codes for CATYRDRVMTEAFF.

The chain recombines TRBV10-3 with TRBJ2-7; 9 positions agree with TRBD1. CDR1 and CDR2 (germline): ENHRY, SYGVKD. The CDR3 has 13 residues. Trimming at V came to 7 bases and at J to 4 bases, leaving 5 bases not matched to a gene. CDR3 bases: TGTGCCATCAATGGGACAGGGAGGTACGAGCAGTACTTC. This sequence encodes CAINGTGRYEQYF.

CDR3: CASSLAWGTSGRREGEQYF. CDR3 nucleotides: TGTGCCAGCAGCTTGGCTTGGGGGACTAGCGGGAGAAGGGAAGGCGAGCAGTACTTC. The chain carries TRBV5-8 and TRBJ2-7; 14 positions match TRBD2. The CDR3 covers 19 residues. The J segment lost 6 bases and the V segment lost 0 bases, leaving 14 bases of the junction unmatched. Germline V lookup: CDR1 SGHTS, CDR2 YDEGEE.

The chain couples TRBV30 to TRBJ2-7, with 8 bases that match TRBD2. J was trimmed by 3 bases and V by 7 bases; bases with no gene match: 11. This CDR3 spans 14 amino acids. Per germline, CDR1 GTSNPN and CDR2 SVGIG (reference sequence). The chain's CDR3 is CASTRGVADYEQYF. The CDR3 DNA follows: TGTGCCTCTACGCGGGGGGTGGCAGACTACGAGCAGTACTTC.

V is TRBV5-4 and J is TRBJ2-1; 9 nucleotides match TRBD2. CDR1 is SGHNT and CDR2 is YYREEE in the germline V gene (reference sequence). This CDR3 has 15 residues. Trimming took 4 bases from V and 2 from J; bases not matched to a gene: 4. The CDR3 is CASSPSGRTYNEQFF. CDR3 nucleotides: TGTGCCAGCAGCCCAAGCGGGAGGACCTACAATGAGCAGTTCTTC.

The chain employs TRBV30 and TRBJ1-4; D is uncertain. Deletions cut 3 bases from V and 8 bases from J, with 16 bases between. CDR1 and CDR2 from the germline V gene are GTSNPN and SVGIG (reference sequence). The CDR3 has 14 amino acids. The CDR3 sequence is CAWRSMGPGEKLFF. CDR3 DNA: TGTGCCTGGAGGTCAATGGGCCCTGGGGAAAAACTGTTTTTT.

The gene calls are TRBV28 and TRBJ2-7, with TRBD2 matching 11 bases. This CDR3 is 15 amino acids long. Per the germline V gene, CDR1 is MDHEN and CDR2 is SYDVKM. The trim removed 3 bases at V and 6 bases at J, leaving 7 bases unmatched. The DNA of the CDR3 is TGTGCCAGCAGTTTTGTTAGCGGGAGGGCCTTCGAGCAGTACTTC. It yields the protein CASSFVSGRAFEQYF.

This chain's CDR3 is CASSLGAGGYNEQFF. CDR3 DNA sequence: TGCGCCAGCAGCTTGGGGGCGGGAGGCTACAATGAGCAGTTCTTC. The chain has TRBV5-1 and TRBJ2-1, with 8 bases aligning to TRBD2. The CDR3 spans 15 residues. Germline CDR1 is SGHRS and CDR2 is YFSETQ. The trim removed 0 bases at V and 3 bases at J, leaving 2 bases unmatched.

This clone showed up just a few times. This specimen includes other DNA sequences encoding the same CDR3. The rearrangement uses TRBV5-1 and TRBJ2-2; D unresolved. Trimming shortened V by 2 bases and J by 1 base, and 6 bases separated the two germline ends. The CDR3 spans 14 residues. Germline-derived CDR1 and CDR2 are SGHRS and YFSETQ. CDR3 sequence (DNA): TGCGCCAGCAGCTTAGGCGGGAACACCGGGGAGCTGTTTTTT. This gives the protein CASSLGGNTGELFF.

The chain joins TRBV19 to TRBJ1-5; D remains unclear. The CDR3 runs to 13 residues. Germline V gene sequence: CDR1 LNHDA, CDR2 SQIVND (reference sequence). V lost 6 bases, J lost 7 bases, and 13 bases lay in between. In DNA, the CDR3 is TGTGCCAGTAGGCCGGGATATAAGCAGCCCCAGCATTTT. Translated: CASRPGYKQPQHF.

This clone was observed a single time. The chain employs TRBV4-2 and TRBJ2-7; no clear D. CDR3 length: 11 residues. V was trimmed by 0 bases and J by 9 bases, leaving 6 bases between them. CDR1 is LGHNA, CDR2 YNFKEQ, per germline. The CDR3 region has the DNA TGTGCCAGCAGCCAAGACCAGATGCAGTACTTC. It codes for CASSQDQMQYF.

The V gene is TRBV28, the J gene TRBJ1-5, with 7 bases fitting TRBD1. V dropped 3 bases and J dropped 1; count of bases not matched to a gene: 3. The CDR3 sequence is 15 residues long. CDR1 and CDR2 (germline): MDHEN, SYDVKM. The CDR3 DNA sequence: TGTGCCAGCAGTTTTACAGGGGTCAGCAATCAGCCCCAGCATTTT. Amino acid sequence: CASSFTGVSNQPQHF.

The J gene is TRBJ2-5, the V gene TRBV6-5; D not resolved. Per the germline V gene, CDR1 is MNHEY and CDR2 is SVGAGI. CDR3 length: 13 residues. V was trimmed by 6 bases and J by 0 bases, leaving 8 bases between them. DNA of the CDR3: TGTGCCAGCAGCCCTGACAACCAAGAGACCCAGTACTTC. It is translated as CASSPDNQETQYF.

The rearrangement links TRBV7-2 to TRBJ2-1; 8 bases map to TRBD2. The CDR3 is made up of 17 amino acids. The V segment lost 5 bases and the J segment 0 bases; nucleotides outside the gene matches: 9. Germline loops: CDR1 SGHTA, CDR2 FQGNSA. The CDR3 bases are TGTGCCAGCAGCACAAGCGGGAGTGCCAGCTCCTACAATGAGCAGTTCTTC. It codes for CASSTSGSASSYNEQFF.

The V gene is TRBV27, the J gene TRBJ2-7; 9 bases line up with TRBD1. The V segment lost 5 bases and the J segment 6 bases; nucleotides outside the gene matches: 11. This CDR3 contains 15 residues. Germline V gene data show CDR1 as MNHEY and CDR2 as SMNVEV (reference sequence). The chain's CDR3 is CASSIRDRVGAEQYF. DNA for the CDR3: TGTGCCAGCAGTATCCGGGACAGGGTTGGCGCCGAGCAGTACTTC.

CDR3 coding DNA: TGTGCCAGTAGTATGAAGACACCGGAGAACACTGAAGCTTTCTTT. It yields the protein CASSMKTPENTEAFF. The rearrangement links TRBV19 to TRBJ1-1; the D is unclear. Germline V gene lookup returns CDR1 LNHDA and CDR2 SQIVND (reference sequence). The V end lost 3 bases, the J end lost 1 base, and 12 bases lay between the germline ends. The CDR3 extends over 15 amino acids.

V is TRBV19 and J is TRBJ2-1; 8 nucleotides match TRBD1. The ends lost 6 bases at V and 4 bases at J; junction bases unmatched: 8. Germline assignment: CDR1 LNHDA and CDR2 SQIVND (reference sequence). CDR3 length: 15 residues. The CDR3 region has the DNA TGTGCCAGTAGGAAAACAGGGGGGCTATACAATGAGCAGTTCTTC. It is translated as CASRKTGGLYNEQFF.

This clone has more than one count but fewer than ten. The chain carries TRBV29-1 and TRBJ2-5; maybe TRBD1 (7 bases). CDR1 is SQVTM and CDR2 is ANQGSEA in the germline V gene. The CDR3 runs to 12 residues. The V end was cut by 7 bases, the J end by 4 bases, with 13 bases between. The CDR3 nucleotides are TGCAGCGGACGACAGGGAGGAGAGACCCAGTACTTC. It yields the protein CSGRQGGETQYF.